This T cell receptor beta chain was sequenced in a study of cytomegalovirus exposure and HLA in healthy donors. Study information: Early release data held about 85 million unique TCRs from HLA-typed donors. Study-level findings and limits: Indistinguishable V segments, including TRBV6-2 and TRBV6-3, were excluded. A missense DCLRE1C variant was associated with V- and J-gene trimming of TCR beta chains in a later analysis, and an independent cohort replicated the association.

Primers: 60 Vbeta forward and 13 Jbeta reverse. Method: immunoSEQ multiplex PCR; TCRdb's copy keeps in-frame clones and lacks some. This sample yields 160,000 or so clones, of which just under 80% are seen a single time; approximately 9.8% belongs to the top ten. Note on this clone: Its antigen is not identified.

Germline lookup yields CDR1 SQVTM and CDR2 ANQGSEA. The CDR3 contains 12 residues. Trimming removed 4 bases at V and 4 bases at J, with 8 bases between. The receptor's source is a man aged 18 to 29 in good health and CMV-seropositive. The source material was PBMCs. V is TRBV29-1 and J is TRBJ2-4; D might be TRBD1 (5 bases). The CDR3 sequence is CSVGDRKNIQYF. The CDR3 DNA follows: TGCAGCGTTGGAGACAGAAAAAACATTCAGTACTTC. Full variable domain (outside the CDR3, taken from reference TRBV29-1 and TRBJ2-4): SAVISQKPSRDICQRGTSLTIQCQVDSQVTMMFWYRQQPGQSLTLIATANQGSEATYESGFVIDKFPISRPNLTFSTLTVSNMSPEDSSIYLCSVGDRKNIQYFGAGTRLSVL.